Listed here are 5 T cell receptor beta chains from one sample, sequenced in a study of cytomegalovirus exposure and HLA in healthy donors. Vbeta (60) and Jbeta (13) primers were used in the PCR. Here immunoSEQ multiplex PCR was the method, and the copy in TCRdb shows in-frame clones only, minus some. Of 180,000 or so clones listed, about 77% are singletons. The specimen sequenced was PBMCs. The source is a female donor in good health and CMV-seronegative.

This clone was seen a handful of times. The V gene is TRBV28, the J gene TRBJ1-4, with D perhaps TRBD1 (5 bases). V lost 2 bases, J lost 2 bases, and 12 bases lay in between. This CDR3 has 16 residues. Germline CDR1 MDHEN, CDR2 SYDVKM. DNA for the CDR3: TGTGCCAGCAGTTTAGCAGGGTCTGGTACTAATGAAAAACTGTTTTTT. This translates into CASSLAGSGTNEKLFF.

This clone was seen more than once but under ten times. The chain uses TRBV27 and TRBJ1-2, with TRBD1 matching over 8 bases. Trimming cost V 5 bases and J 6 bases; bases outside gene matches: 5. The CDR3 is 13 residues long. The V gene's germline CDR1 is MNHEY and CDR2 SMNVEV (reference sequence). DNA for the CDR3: TGTGCCAGCAGTACTAGGACAGGGAATGGCTACACCTTC. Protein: CASSTRTGNGYTF.

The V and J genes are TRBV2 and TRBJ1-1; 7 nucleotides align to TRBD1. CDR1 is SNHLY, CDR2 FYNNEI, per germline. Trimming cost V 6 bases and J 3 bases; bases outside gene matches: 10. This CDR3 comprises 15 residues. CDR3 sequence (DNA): TGTGCCAGCAGCCACACAGGGGTCGGGGACACTGAAGCTTTCTTT. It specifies CASSHTGVGDTEAFF.

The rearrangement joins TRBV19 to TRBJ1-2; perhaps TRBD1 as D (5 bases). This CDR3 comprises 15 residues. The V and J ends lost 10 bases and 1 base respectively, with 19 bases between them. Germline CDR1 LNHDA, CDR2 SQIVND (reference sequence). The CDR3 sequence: CATLTTGTVNYGYTF. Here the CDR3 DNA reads TGTGCCACCCTCACTACCGGGACTGTTAACTATGGCTACACCTTC. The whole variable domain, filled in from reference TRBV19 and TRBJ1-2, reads DGGITQSPKYLFRKEGQNVTLSCEQNLNHDAMYWYRQDPGQGLRLIYYSQIVNDFQKGDIAEGYSVSREKKESFPLTVTSAQKNPTAFYLCATLTTGTVNYGYTFGSGTRLTVV.

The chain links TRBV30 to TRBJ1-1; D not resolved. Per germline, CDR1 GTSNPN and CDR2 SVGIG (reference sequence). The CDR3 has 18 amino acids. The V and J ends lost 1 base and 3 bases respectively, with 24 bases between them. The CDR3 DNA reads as TGTGCCTGGAGTGCCCTTGGCTGGGAGTTGGTAACAGACACTGAAGCTTTCTTT. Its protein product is CAWSALGWELVTDTEAFF.